This T cell receptor beta chain was recovered during a study of blood T cells in healthy people across ages. In the study overall: Template switching captured about one barcoded beta molecule per two T cells.

V shed 7 bases and J shed 3 bases, with 19 bases lying between them. The CDR3 totals 15 residues. Looked up from germline, CDR1 is MDHEN and CDR2 is SYDVKM. Remarks on this clonotype: The antigen is unknown.

The second PCR ran roughly 7 to 12 cycles with a sample-barcoded 5' primer and J-beta primers. TCRdb fed the 5' RACE reads into MiXCR, producing one record per CDR3 protein. The table has 1.5 million to 2 million distinct CDR3 sequences, roughly 50% seen once. Study findings and constraints: It was held that diversity estimates obtained from one million T cells represented underestimates. Naive T cell percentage by flow cytometry tracked strongly with beta diversity.

V and J are TRBV28 and TRBJ2-7; D is perhaps TRBD1 (5 bases). The sample consisted of blood. The TCR originated in a woman between 40 and 55 years old in good health. CDR3 DNA: TGTGCCAGCATCGAACCAAAGGGGCTTTTCTACGAGCAGTACTTC. Translating gives CASIEPKGLFYEQYF.